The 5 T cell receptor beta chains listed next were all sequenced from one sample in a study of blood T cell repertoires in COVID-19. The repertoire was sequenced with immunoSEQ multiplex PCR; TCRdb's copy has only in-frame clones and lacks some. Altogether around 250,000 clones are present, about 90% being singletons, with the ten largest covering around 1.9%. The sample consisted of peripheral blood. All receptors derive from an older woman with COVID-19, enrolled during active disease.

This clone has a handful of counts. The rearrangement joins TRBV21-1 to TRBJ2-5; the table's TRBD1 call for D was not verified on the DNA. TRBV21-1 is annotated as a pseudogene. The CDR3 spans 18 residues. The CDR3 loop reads CASSTRVRDREIRETQYF. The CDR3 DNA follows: TGTGCCAGCAGCACCCGGGTCCGGGACAGGGAGATCCGGGAGACCCAGTACTTC.

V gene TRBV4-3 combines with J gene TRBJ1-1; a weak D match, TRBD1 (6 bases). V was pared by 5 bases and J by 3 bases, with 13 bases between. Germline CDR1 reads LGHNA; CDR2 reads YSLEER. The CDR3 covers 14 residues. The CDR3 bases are TGCGCCAGCAGCTTTCAGGGGCGGCACACTGAAGCTTTCTTT. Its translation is CASSFQGRHTEAFF.

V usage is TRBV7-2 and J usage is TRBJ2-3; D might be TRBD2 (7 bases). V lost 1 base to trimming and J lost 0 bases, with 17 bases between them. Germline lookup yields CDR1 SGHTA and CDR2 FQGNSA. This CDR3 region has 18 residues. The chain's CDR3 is CASSLDRGGRPSTDTQYF. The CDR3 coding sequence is TGTGCCAGCAGCTTAGATCGCGGGGGCCGACCTAGCACAGATACGCAGTATTTT.

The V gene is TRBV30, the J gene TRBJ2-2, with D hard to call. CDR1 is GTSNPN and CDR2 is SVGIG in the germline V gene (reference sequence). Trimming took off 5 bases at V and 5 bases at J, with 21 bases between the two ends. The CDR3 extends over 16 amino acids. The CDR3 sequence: CAWVVRSNLRTGELFF. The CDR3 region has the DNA TGTGCCTGGGTTGTCCGCTCAAATTTGAGGACCGGGGAGCTGTTTTTT.

The DNA for the CDR3 is TGTGCCAGCTCAAAGATAGCTGAATCTAGCACAGATACGCAGTATTTT. Its translation: CASSKIAESSTDTQYF. The chain carries TRBV18 and TRBJ2-3; D is undetermined. Looked up from germline, CDR1 is KGHSH and CDR2 is LQKENI. The CDR3 is made up of 16 amino acids. Trimming pared 5 bases from V and 0 bases from J, leaving 15 bases between.